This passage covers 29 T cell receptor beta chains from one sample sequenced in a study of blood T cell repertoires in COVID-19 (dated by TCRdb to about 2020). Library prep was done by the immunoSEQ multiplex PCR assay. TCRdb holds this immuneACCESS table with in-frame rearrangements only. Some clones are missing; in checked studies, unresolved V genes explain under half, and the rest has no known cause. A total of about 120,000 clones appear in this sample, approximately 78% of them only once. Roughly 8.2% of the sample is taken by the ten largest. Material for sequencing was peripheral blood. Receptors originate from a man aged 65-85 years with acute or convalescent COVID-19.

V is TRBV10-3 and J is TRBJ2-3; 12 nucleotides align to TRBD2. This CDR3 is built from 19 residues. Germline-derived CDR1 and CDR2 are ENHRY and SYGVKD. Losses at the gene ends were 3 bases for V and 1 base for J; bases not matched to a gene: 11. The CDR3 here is CAISDPTSGGTSGTDTQYF. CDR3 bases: TGTGCCATCAGTGACCCGACTAGCGGGGGTACTTCGGGCACAGATACGCAGTATTTT.

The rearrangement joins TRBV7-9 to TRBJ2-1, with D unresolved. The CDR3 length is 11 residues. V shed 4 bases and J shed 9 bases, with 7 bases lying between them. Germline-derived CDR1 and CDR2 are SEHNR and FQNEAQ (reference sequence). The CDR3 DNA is TGTGCCAGCAGCTCTGGCCGTGAGCAGTTCTTC. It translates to CASSSGREQFF.

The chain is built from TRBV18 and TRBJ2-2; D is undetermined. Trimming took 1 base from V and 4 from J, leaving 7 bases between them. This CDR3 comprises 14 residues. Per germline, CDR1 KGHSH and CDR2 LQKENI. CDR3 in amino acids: CASSPRSSTGELFF. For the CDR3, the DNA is TGTGCCAGCTCACCACGGAGCAGCACCGGGGAGCTGTTTTTT. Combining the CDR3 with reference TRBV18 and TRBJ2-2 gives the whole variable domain NAGVMQNPRHLVRRRGQEARLRCSPMKGHSHVYWYRQLPEEGLKFMVYLQKENIIDESGMPKERFSAEFPKEGPSILRIQQVVRGDSAAYFCASSPRSSTGELFFGEGSRLTVL.

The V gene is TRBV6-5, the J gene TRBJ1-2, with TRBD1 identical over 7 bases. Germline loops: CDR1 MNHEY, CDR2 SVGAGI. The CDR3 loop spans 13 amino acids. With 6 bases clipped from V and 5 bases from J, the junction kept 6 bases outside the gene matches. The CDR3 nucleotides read TGTGCCAGCAGACCGGGACAGTCTTATGGCTACACCTTC. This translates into CASRPGQSYGYTF.

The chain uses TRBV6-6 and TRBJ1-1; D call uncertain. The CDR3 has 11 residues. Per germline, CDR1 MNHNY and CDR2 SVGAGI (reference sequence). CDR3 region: CLVRSNTEAFF. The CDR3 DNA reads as TGTCTGGTCAGGTCGAACACTGAAGCTTTCTTT.

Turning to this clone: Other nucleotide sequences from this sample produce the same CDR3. The CDR3 DNA sequence: TGTGCCAGCAGTTTAGGAGGGAGTGGAAACACCATATATTTT. Residues: CASSLGGSGNTIYF. J is TRBJ1-3 and V is TRBV28; D unclear. This CDR3 region has 14 residues. Germline CDR1 reads MDHEN; CDR2 reads SYDVKM. The V end lost 2 bases, the J end lost 3 bases, and 8 bases lay between the germline ends.

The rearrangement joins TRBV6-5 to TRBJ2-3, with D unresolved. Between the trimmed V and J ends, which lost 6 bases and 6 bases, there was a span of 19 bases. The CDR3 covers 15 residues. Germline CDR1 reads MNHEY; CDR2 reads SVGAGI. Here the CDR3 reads CASSPQVVAADTQYF. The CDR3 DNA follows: TGTGCCAGCAGCCCCCAAGTAGTAGCAGCGGATACGCAGTATTTT.

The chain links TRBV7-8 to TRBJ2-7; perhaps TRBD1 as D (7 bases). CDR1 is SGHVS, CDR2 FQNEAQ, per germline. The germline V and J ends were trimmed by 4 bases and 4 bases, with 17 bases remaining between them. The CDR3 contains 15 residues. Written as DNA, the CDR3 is TGTGCCAGCAGCTACCTCCGGGGGACAGCATACGAGCAGTACTTC. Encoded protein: CASSYLRGTAYEQYF.

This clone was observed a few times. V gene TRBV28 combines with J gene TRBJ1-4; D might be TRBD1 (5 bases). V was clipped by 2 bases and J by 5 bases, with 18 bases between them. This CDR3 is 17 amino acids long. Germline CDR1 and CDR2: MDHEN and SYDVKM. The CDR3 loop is CASSLPLGAGENEKLFF. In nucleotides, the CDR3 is TGTGCCAGCAGTTTACCCCTTGGGGCGGGGGAAAATGAAAAACTGTTTTTT.

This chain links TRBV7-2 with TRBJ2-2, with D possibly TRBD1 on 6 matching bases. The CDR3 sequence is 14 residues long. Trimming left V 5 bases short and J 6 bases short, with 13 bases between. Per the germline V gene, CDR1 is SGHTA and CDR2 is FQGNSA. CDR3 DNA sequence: TGTGCCAGCAGCACGATGACAGGCCCCGGGGAGCTGTTTTTT. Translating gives CASSTMTGPGELFF.

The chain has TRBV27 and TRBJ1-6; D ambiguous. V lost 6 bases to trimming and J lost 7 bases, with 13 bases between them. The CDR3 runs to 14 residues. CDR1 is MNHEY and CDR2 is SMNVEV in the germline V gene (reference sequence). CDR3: CASSRGLLNSPLHF. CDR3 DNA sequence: TGTGCCAGCAGCCGTGGACTTTTAAATTCACCCCTCCACTTT.

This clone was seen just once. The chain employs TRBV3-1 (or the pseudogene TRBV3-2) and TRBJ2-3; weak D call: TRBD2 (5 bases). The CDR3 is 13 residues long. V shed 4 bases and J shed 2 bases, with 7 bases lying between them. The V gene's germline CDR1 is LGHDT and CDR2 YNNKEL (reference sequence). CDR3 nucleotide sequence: TGTGCCAGCAGCCTCGACTACACAGATACGCAGTATTTT. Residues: CASSLDYTDTQYF.

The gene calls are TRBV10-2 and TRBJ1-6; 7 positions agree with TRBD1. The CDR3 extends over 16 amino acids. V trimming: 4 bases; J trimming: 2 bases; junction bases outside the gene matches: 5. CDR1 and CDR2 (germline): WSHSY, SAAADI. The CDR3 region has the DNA TGCGCCAGCAGTGTCGACAGGGCCGCCTATAATTCACCCCTCCACTTT. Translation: CASSVDRAAYNSPLHF.

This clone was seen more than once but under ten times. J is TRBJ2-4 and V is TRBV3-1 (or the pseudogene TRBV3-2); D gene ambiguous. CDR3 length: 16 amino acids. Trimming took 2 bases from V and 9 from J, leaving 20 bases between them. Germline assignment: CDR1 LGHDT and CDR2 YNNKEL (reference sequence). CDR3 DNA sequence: TGTGCCAGCAGCCAACCCCCGGTCAGAGGTCGGAGCATTCAGTACTTC. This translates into CASSQPPVRGRSIQYF.

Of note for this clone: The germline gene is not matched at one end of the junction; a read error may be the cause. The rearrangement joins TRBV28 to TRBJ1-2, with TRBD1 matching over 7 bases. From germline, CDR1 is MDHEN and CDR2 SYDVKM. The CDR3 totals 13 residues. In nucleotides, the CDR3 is TGTGCCAGCATCTCCGGGACAGAGCTCAGTAAAATCTTC. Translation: CASISGTELSKIF.

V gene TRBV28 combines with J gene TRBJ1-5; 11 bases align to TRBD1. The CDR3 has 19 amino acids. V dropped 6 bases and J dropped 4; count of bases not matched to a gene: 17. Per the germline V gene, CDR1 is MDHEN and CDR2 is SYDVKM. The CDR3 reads CASRNKAGTGGPSNQPQHF. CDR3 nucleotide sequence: TGTGCCAGCAGGAATAAAGCCGGGACAGGGGGACCCAGTAATCAGCCCCAGCATTTT.

CDR3 residues: CASSSPGGRGNTGELFF. DNA for the CDR3: TGTGCCAGCAGCTCCCCCGGGGGGCGGGGGAACACCGGGGAGCTGTTTTTT. The chain combines TRBV21-1 with TRBJ2-2; the D call TRBD2 from the table was never checked on the DNA. TRBV21-1 is described as a pseudogene. The CDR3 sequence is 17 residues long.

The CDR3 DNA follows: TGTGCCACCAGTGATTCGAGGGCAGGATATAGCAATCAGCCCCAGCATTTT. This encodes CATSDSRAGYSNQPQHF. The chain employs TRBV24-1 and TRBJ1-5; the D is unclear. Germline CDR1 reads KGHDR; CDR2 reads SFDVKD. Trimming shortened V by 2 bases and J by 0 bases, and 13 bases separated the two germline ends. The CDR3 extends over 17 amino acids.

CDR3 nucleotides: TGTGCCAGCACCCCGACAGGCCTAAATTCACCCCTCCACTTT. Its translation: CASTPTGLNSPLHF. The V and J genes are TRBV2 and TRBJ1-6, with D perhaps matching TRBD1 (6 bases). Germline CDR1 is SNHLY and CDR2 is FYNNEI. Trimming left V 7 bases short and J 7 bases short, with 14 bases between. CDR3 length equals 14 residues.

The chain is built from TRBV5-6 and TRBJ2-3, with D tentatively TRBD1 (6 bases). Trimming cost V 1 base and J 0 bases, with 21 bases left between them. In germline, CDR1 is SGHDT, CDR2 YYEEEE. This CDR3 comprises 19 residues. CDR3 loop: CASSLYPRGGSPSTDTQYF. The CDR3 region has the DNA TGTGCCAGCAGCTTGTATCCCAGGGGTGGGTCCCCTAGCACAGATACGCAGTATTTT.

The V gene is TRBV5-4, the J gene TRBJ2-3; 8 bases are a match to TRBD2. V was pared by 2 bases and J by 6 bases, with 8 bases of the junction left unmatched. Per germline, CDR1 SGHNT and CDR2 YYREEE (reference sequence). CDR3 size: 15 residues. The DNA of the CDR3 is TGTGCCAGCAGCTTAGCAGCGGGAGTGCGGGATACGCAGTATTTT. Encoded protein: CASSLAAGVRDTQYF.

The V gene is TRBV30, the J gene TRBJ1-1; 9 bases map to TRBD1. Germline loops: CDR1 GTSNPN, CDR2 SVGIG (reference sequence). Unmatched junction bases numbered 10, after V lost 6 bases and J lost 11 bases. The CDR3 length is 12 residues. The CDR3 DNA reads TGTGCCTGTTATATTGGAGGACAGGGGGCTTTCTTT. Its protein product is CACYIGGQGAFF.

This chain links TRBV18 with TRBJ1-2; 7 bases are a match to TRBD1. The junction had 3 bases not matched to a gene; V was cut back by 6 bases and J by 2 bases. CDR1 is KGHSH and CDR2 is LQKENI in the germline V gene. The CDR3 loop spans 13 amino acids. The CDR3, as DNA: TGTGCCAGCTCCGAGGACAGGAACTATGGCTACACCTTC. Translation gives CASSEDRNYGYTF.

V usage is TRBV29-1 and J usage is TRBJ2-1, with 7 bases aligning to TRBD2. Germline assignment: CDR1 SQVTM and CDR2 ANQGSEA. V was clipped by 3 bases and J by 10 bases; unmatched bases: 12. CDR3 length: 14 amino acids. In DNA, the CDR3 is TGCAGCGTTGACGGAACGGGAGGAACTAGGGAGCAGTTCTTC. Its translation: CSVDGTGGTREQFF.

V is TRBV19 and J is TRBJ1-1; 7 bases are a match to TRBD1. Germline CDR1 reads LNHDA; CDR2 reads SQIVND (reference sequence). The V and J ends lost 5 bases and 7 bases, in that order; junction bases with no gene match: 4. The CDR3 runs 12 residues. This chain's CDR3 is CASSFQGGEAFF. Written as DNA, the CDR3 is TGTGCCAGTAGTTTTCAGGGGGGTGAAGCTTTCTTT.

CDR3 in DNA: TGTGCCAGCAGCCAAAATACTCAAGCTTTCTTT. Its translation is CASSQNTQAFF. This sequence joins TRBV7-9 and TRBJ1-1; D not resolved. The germline V gene has CDR1 SEHNR and CDR2 FQNEAQ (reference sequence). The germline V and J ends were trimmed by 5 bases and 9 bases, with 10 bases remaining between them. The CDR3 totals 11 residues.

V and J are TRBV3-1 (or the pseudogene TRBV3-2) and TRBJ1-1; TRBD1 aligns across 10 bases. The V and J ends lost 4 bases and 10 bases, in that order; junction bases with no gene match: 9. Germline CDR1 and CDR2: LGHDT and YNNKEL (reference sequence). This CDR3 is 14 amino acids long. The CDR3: CASSLEDRGNGAFF. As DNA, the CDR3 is TGTGCCAGCAGCCTTGAGGACAGGGGGAACGGAGCTTTCTTT.

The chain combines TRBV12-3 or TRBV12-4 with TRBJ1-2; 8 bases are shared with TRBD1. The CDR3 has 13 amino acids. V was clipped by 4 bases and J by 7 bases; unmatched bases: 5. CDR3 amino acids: CASSSDRVSGYTF. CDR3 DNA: TGTGCCAGCAGTTCGGACAGGGTCTCTGGCTACACCTTC.

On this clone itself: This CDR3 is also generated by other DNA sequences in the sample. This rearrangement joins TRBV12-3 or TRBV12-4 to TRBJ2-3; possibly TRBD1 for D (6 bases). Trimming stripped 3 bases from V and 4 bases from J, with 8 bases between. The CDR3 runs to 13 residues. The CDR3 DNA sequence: TGTGCCAGCAGTTTCAGGGGCGCAGATACGCAGTATTTT. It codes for CASSFRGADTQYF.